This T cell receptor (beta chain) was retrieved from a study of blood T cell repertoires in COVID-19. Study-level background: The United States, Italy and Spain provided the acute and convalescent COVID-19 samples.

This table comes from immunoSEQ multiplex PCR, and its TCRdb copy is limited to in-frame clones, with some not included. The sample records fewer than 250,000 clones, under 90% being singletons. This clone was seen a single time. CDR1 is KGHSH and CDR2 is LQKENI in the germline V gene. This CDR3 has 14 residues. The ends were cut back, 6 bases at V and 5 bases at J, with 16 bases in the middle. V and J are TRBV18 and TRBJ1-1; D is uncertain. The receptor was derived from a man in his sixties who had recovered from COVID-19. The specimen sequenced was peripheral blood. The CDR3 nucleotides are TGTGCCAGCTCCACTTCGGTGTCGGGGACTGAAGCTTTCTTT. Encoded protein: CASSTSVSGTEAFF. The variable domain in full, with the rest retrieved from reference TRBV18 and TRBJ1-1, is NAGVMQNPRHLVRRRGQEARLRCSPMKGHSHVYWYRQLPEEGLKFMVYLQKENIIDESGMPKERFSAEFPKEGPSILRIQQVVRGDSAAYFCASSTSVSGTEAFFGQGTRLTVV.